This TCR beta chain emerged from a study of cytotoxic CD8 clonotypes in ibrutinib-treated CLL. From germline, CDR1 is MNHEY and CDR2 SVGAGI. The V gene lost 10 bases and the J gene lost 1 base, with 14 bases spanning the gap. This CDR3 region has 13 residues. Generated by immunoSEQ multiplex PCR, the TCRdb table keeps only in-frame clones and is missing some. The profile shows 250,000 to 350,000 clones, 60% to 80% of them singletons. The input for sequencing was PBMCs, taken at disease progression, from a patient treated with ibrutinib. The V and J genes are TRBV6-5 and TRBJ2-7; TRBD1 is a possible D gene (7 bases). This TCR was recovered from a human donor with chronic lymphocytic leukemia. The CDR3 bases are TGTGCCACCTGGAGGGGGCGATCCTACGAGCAGTACTTC. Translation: CATWRGRSYEQYF.